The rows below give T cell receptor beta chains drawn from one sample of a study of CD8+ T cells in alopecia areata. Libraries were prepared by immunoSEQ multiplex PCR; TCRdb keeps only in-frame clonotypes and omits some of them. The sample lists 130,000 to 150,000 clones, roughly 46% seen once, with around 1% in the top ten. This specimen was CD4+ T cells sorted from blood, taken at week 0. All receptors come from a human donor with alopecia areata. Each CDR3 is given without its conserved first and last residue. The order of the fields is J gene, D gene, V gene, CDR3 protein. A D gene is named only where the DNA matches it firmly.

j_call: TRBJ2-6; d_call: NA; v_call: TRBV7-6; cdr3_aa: ASSSRGNVLT
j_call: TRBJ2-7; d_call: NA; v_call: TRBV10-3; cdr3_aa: AISESRYEQY
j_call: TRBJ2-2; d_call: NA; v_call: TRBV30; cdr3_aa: AWSGAGELF
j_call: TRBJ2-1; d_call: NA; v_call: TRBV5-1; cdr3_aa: ASSFIGAEHNEQF
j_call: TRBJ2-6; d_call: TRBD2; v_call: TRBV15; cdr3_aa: ATSPSGSWGANVLT
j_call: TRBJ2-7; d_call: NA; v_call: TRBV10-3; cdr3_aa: AISARDLRSYEQY
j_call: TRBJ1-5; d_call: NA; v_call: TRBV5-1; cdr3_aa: ASSLGVGGNQPQH
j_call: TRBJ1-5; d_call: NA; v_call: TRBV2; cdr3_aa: ASTTLGAGDQPQH
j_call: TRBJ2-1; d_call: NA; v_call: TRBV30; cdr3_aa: AWTKRAIGGLSSYNEQF
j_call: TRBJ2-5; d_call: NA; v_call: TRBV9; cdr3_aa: ASSVGGRETQY